Listed below are T cell receptor beta chains from one sample, sequenced in a study of T cells in localized non-small cell lung cancer. Measured with immunoSEQ multiplex PCR; TCRdb has only the in-frame clones, and not every one. Here the sample spans approximately 28,000 clones, 88% being singletons. Sequenced here: peripheral blood mononuclear cells, sampled before any cancer treatment. The receptors come from a woman aged 35 to 69 with stage III lung adenocarcinoma. Each CDR3 is given with its conserved first and last residue. A D gene is named only where the DNA matches it firmly. The size of a clone is reported for some rows only, either as once, few or many, or as a class for expanded clones.

size: -; D: TRBD2; V: TRBV5-1; J: TRBJ2-1; CDR3: CASSSLTSANYNEQFF; DNA: TGCGCCAGCAGCTCCCTAACTAGCGCTAACTACAATGAGCAGTTCTTC
size: -; D: -; V: TRBV5-1; J: TRBJ2-1; CDR3: CASSFIAGNNEQFF; DNA: TGCGCCAGCAGCTTCATCGCGGGGAACAATGAGCAGTTCTTC
size: -; D: -; V: TRBV9; J: TRBJ2-3; CDR3: CASSVQGDTQYF; DNA: TGTGCCAGCAGCGTACAGGGGGATACGCAGTATTTT
size: -; D: TRBD1; V: TRBV28; J: TRBJ2-7; CDR3: CASSKQGISYEQYF; DNA: TGTGCCAGCAGCAAACAGGGGATCTCCTACGAGCAGTACTTC
size: -; D: -; V: TRBV6-4; J: TRBJ1-2; CDR3: CATRDMAYGYTF; DNA: TGTGCCACCCGCGACATGGCCTATGGCTACACCTTC
size: -; D: -; V: TRBV29-1; J: TRBJ2-1; CDR3: CSADSFHNEQFF; DNA: TGCAGCGCCGACAGTTTTCACAATGAGCAGTTCTTC
size: -; D: -; V: TRBV11-2; J: TRBJ1-2; CDR3: CASSLEVVGRKDYGYTF; DNA: TGTGCCAGCAGCTTAGAGGTAGTGGGGAGGAAGGACTATGGCTACACCTTC
size: -; D: -; V: TRBV5-6; J: TRBJ1-2; CDR3: CASSRTNYGYTF; DNA: TGTGCCAGCAGCCGGACCAACTATGGCTACACCTTC
size: -; D: -; V: TRBV6-1; J: TRBJ1-2; CDR3: CASSERGQGLTNYGYTF; DNA: TGTGCCAGCAGTGAACGGGGGCAGGGCTTGACTAACTATGGCTACACCTTC
size: -; D: TRBD2; V: TRBV10-3; J: TRBJ2-1; CDR3: CAISEHGTSGYNEQFF; DNA: TGTGCCATCAGTGAACACGGGACTAGCGGCTACAATGAGCAGTTCTTC
size: -; D: TRBD2; V: TRBV29-1; J: TRBJ2-1; CDR3: CSVKAGGFNEQFF; DNA: TGCAGCGTTAAAGCGGGAGGTTTTAATGAGCAGTTCTTC
size: -; D: -; V: TRBV4-1; J: TRBJ2-2; CDR3: CASSHPVNRVRELFF; DNA: TGCGCCAGCAGCCACCCCGTTAACAGGGTCCGGGAGCTGTTTTTT
size: -; D: TRBD1; V: TRBV2; J: TRBJ2-5; CDR3: CASSEQTGVQETQYF; DNA: TGTGCCAGCAGTGAGCAGACAGGGGTCCAAGAGACCCAGTACTTC
size: -; D: -; V: TRBV5-6; J: TRBJ2-1; CDR3: CASSLFQTYNEQFF; DNA: TGTGCCAGCAGCTTGTTCCAAACGTACAATGAGCAGTTCTTC
size: -; D: -; V: TRBV5-6; J: TRBJ2-2; CDR3: CARGSRSLNTGELFF; DNA: TGTGCCAGGGGGTCACGGTCTCTGAACACCGGGGAGCTGTTTTTT
size: few; D: -; V: TRBV28; J: TRBJ2-7; CDR3: CASSSGPSEQYF; DNA: TGTGCCAGCAGTTCCGGGCCCTCCGAGCAGTACTTC
size: few; D: -; V: TRBV2; J: TRBJ1-1; CDR3: CASRQGPNTEAFF; DNA: TGTGCCAGCAGACAGGGTCCGAACACTGAAGCTTTCTTT
size: -; D: -; V: TRBV7-6; J: TRBJ2-1; CDR3: CASSPGSGPDRIEQFF; DNA: TGTGCCAGCAGCCCAGGTAGCGGTCCCGACCGGATTGAGCAGTTCTTC
size: -; D: -; V: TRBV28; J: TRBJ2-7; CDR3: CASSSTGERASYEQYF; DNA: TGTGCCAGCAGTTCGACGGGAGAACGGGCCTCCTACGAGCAGTACTTC
size: -; D: -; V: TRBV7-9; J: TRBJ2-6; CDR3: CASSLPGANVLTF; DNA: TGTGCCAGCAGCTTACCTGGGGCCAACGTCCTGACTTTC
size: -; D: -; V: TRBV28; J: TRBJ2-7; CDR3: CASSLIGRNYEQYF; DNA: TGTGCCAGCAGTTTGATCGGTCGCAACTACGAGCAGTACTTC
size: -; D: -; V: TRBV7-2; J: TRBJ1-6; CDR3: CASSLIEGYSPLHF; DNA: TGTGCCAGCAGCTTAATAGAGGGGTATTCACCCCTCCACTTT
size: -; D: TRBD1; V: TRBV4-2; J: TRBJ1-4; CDR3: CASSQEDRRNEKLFF; DNA: TGTGCCAGCAGCCAAGAGGACAGGAGAAATGAAAAACTGTTTTTT
size: -; D: -; V: TRBV5-1; J: TRBJ2-7; CDR3: CASSPGHSSYEQYF; DNA: TGCGCCAGCAGCCCGGGACATAGCTCCTACGAGCAGTACTTC
size: once; D: -; V: TRBV19; J: TRBJ2-2; CDR3: CATRPGSNTGELFF; DNA: TGTGCCACCCGACCGGGCTCAAACACCGGGGAGCTGTTTTTT
size: few; D: -; V: TRBV28; J: TRBJ1-1; CDR3: CASSAFGVEAFF; DNA: TGTGCCAGCAGTGCTTTCGGGGTTGAAGCTTTCTTT
size: -; D: -; V: TRBV6-1; J: TRBJ2-7; CDR3: CASNSGAQYF; DNA: TGTGCCAGCAATTCAGGTGCGCAGTACTTC
size: -; D: TRBD2; V: TRBV11-2; J: TRBJ2-7; CDR3: CASRRTSGRANTRYEQYF; DNA: TGTGCCAGCAGACGGACTAGCGGGAGGGCCAACACTCGTTACGAGCAGTACTTC
size: few; D: TRBD1; V: TRBV6-1; J: TRBJ1-2; CDR3: CASSESETGGYGYTF; DNA: TGTGCCAGCAGTGAATCAGAAACAGGGGGCTATGGCTACACCTTC
size: once; D: TRBD1; V: TRBV2; J: TRBJ2-5; CDR3: CAGNRGETQYF; DNA: TGTGCCGGTAACAGGGGAGAGACCCAGTACTTC
size: once; D: -; V: TRBV5-8; J: TRBJ1-6; CDR3: CASSLSGNSPLHF; DNA: TGTGCCAGCAGCTTGAGCGGTAATTCACCCCTCCACTTT
size: -; D: TRBD2; V: TRBV7-2; J: TRBJ2-1; CDR3: CASSPQSGRKANEQFF; DNA: TGTGCCAGCAGCCCCCAAAGCGGGAGAAAGGCAAATGAGCAGTTCTTC
size: -; D: -; V: TRBV10-1; J: TRBJ2-1; CDR3: CASSEGMDNEQFF; DNA: TGCGCCAGCAGTGAAGGTATGGACAATGAGCAGTTCTTC
size: -; D: -; V: TRBV10-3; J: TRBJ1-4; CDR3: CAISASGGDEKLFF; DNA: TGTGCCATCAGTGCGTCGGGGGGAGATGAAAAACTGTTTTTT
size: once; D: -; V: TRBV6-5; J: TRBJ2-1; CDR3: CASRMNSDEQFF; DNA: TGTGCCAGCAGGATGAACAGCGATGAGCAGTTCTTC
size: -; D: -; V: TRBV12-1; J: TRBJ2-3; CDR3: CASSKGLAGGPFHTDTQYF; DNA: TGTGCCAGCAGCAAGGGACTAGCGGGGGGGCCTTTTCACACAGATACGCAGTATTTT
size: -; D: TRBD2; V: TRBV5-1; J: TRBJ2-1; CDR3: CASSRLAGASEQFF; DNA: TGCGCCAGCAGCCGACTAGCGGGTGCATCTGAGCAGTTCTTC
size: -; D: TRBD1; V: TRBV4-2; J: TRBJ2-2; CDR3: CASSQGGTGYDTGELFF; DNA: TGTGCCAGCAGCCAGGGAGGGACAGGGTATGACACCGGGGAGCTGTTTTTT
size: few; D: -; V: TRBV27; J: TRBJ1-5; CDR3: CASRSEFYQPQHF; DNA: TGTGCCAGCAGGTCAGAGTTCTATCAGCCCCAGCATTTT
size: -; D: -; V: TRBV30; J: TRBJ2-7; CDR3: CAWSTPPGAGYEQYF; DNA: TGTGCCTGGAGTACTCCCCCGGGGGCTGGCTACGAGCAGTACTTC
size: -; D: -; V: TRBV21-1; J: TRBJ1-3; CDR3: CASSKEVPLSGNTIYF; DNA: TGTGCCAGCAGCAAAGAGGTTCCGCTCTCTGGAAACACCATATATTTT
size: -; D: TRBD2; V: TRBV10-3; J: TRBJ2-1; CDR3: CAISGLAGGQSSYNEQFF; DNA: TGTGCCATCAGCGGACTAGCGGGAGGCCAGAGCTCCTACAATGAGCAGTTCTTC
size: once; D: -; V: TRBV6-5; J: TRBJ1-5; CDR3: CASSWDGDYQPQHF; DNA: TGTGCCAGCAGTTGGGATGGGGATTATCAGCCCCAGCATTTT
size: -; D: -; V: TRBV4-1; J: TRBJ1-1; CDR3: CASSQIGGMNTEAFF; DNA: TGCGCCAGCAGTCAAATTGGAGGCATGAACACTGAAGCTTTCTTT
size: -; D: -; V: TRBV11-2; J: TRBJ2-7; CDR3: CASSTDPTDSYEQYF; DNA: TGTGCCAGCAGCACAGACCCCACGGATTCCTACGAGCAGTACTTC
size: -; D: -; V: TRBV6-1; J: TRBJ1-5; CDR3: CASKWGTASGPQHF; DNA: TGTGCCAGCAAGTGGGGCACAGCAAGTGGCCCCCAGCATTTT
size: once; D: -; V: TRBV27; J: TRBJ1-5; CDR3: CASSFQNQPQHF; DNA: TGTGCCAGCAGTTTCCAAAATCAGCCCCAGCATTTT
size: -; D: TRBD2; V: TRBV13; J: TRBJ2-7; CDR3: CASSSRLAGAYEQYF; DNA: TGTGCCAGCAGCTCTCGGCTAGCGGGAGCCTACGAGCAGTACTTC